These T cell receptor beta chains were read from a single sample in a study of blood T cell repertoires in COVID-19. TCRdb's table, derived via immunoSEQ multiplex PCR, lists solely in-frame clones and lacks some. The repertoire holds approximately 190,000 clones, with 80% to 90% as singletons. Sequenced sample: peripheral blood. The receptor set was obtained from a man of 80 years or more with acute or convalescent COVID-19. Each CDR3 is given without its conserved first and last residue. Fields, in order: V gene, clone size, J gene, CDR3 length, CDR3 protein. Part of the rows lack a size; the others show once, few, many or a class for expanded clones.

V: TRBV10-2
size: .
J: TRBJ1-1
length: 12
CDR3: ASSEYGGRTEAF

V: TRBV19
size: .
J: TRBJ2-1
length: 10
CDR3: ASSRQGVGEF

V: TRBV3-1/TRBV3-2
size: .
J: TRBJ2-2
length: 14
CDR3: ASSPGLAGATGELF

V: TRBV6-5
size: .
J: TRBJ2-5
length: 14
CDR3: ASSYSSGGGKETQY

V: TRBV7-8
size: .
J: TRBJ1-6
length: 14
CDR3: ASSPGVRTVNSPLH

V: TRBV7-9
size: .
J: TRBJ1-2
length: 12
CDR3: ASSPRQGYYGYT

V: TRBV4-3
size: .
J: TRBJ1-2
length: 12
CDR3: ASSQGQGSYGYT

V: TRBV14
size: .
J: TRBJ2-7
length: 12
CDR3: ASSLRGGAYEQY

V: TRBV5-1
size: .
J: TRBJ1-4
length: 14
CDR3: ASSLGQGANTEKLF

V: TRBV7-2
size: once
J: TRBJ2-3
length: 11
CDR3: ASRPLGTDTQY

V: TRBV11-2
size: few
J: TRBJ2-1
length: 13
CDR3: ASSLTSGSYNEQF

V: TRBV2
size: .
J: TRBJ1-1
length: 10
CDR3: ASSPGTAEAF